This entry concerns a single T cell receptor (beta chain). Its antigen is not identified. This entry belongs to a study of response to subunit inactivated influenza vaccine. One entry per CDR3 protein, called by TCRdb with MiXCR from the RT-PCR reads. In the table there are about 780,000 distinct CDR3 sequences, roughly 20% of which are singletons. The study's findings and limits: The authors suggested that every seasonal influenza vaccination recruits few new T cells.

The length of the CDR3 is 15 residues. The V gene's germline CDR1 is LGHDT and CDR2 YNNKEL (reference sequence). V lost 1 base to trimming and J lost 10 bases; unmatched junction nucleotides: 6. This TCR was recovered from a man in his fifties or sixties who received an inactivated influenza vaccine. This chain uses TRBV3-1 with TRBJ1-6; 8 bases agree with TRBD1. Sequenced here: PBMCs from blood, sampled roughly 5 days after vaccination. CDR3 protein: CASSQGQGPFSPLHF. CDR3 coding DNA: TGTGCCAGCAGCCAAGGACAGGGGCCGTTCTCACCCCTCCACTTT.